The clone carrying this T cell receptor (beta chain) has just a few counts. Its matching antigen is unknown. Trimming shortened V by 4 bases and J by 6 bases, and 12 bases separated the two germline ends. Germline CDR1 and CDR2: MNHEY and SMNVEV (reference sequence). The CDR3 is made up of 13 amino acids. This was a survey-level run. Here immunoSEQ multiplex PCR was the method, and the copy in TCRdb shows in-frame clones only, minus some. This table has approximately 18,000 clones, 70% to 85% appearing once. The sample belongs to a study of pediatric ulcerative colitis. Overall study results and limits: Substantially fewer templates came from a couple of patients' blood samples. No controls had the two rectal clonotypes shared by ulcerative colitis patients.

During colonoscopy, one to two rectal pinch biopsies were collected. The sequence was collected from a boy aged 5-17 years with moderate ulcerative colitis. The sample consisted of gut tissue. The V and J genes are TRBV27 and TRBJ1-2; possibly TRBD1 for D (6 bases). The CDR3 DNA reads TGTGCCAGCAGTTCATGGACAGCTGATGGCTACACCTTC. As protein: CASSSWTADGYTF.